This T cell receptor beta chain was captured by sequencing in a study of T cell repertoires and HLA-DP antigens. Primers targeted 54 TRBV and 13 TRBJ segments. Profiled with immunoSEQ multiplex PCR; TCRdb holds only in-frame clones, not every one. This sample has over 100,000 clones, with 80% to 95% found just once. Germline CDR1 reads SQVTM; CDR2 reads ANQGSEA. This CDR3 has 11 residues. V was trimmed by 3 bases and J by 7 bases, leaving 9 bases between them. On this clone itself: Antigen unknown.

The sample comprised CD4+ T cells from PBMCs. The J gene is TRBJ1-1, the V gene TRBV29-1; D remains ambiguous. The TCR originated in a woman aged 18-29 years in good health and CMV-seronegative. As DNA, the CDR3 is TGCAGCGTTGATCGGCGTTTTGAAGCTTTCTTT. As protein: CSVDRRFEAFF.